The sample holds one count of the clone carrying this T cell receptor beta chain. Its target is unknown. This entry belongs to a study of blood T cells in healthy people across ages. Study overall: Template switching captured about one barcoded beta molecule per two T cells.

Notes on the study in general: The unsorted PBMCs prevented any conclusive comparison of naive versus antigen-experienced cells. Naive T cell percentage by flow cytometry tracked strongly with beta diversity.

Alongside a J-beta primer mix, a sample-barcoded 5' primer served in a second PCR lasting 7 to 11 cycles. Individual samples furnished no less than 2.5 million CDR3-containing paired-end reads apiece. MiXCR was run by TCRdb on the 5' RACE reads, yielding one entry per CDR3 protein. The data show over 1,500,000 distinct CDR3 sequences, around half seen once. Trimming took off 2 bases at V and 4 bases at J, with 12 bases between the two ends. The length of the CDR3 is 14 residues. Germline V gene sequence: CDR1 SGDLS, CDR2 YYNGEE. The TCR comes from a woman in her thirties or forties in good health. V is TRBV9 and J is TRBJ2-5; tentatively, D is TRBD1 or TRBD2 (5 bases each). Sequencing used blood. CDR3 DNA sequence: TGTGCCAGCAGCGTCGGGGCCTTCTCAGAGACCCAGTACTTC. Protein product: CASSVGAFSETQYF.